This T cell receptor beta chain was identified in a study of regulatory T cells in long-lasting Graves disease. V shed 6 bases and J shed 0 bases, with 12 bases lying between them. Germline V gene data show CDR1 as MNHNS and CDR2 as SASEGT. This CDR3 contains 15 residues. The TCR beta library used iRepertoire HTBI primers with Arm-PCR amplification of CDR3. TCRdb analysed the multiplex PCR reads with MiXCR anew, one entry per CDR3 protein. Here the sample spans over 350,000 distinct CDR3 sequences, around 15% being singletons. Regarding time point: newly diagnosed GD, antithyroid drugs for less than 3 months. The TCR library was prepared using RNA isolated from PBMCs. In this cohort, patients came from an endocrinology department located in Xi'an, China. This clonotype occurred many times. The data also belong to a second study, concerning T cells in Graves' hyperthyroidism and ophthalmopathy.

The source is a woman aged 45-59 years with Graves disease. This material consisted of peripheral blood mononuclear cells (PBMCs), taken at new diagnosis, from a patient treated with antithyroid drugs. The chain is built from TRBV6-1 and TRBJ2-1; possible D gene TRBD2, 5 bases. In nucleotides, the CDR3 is TGTGCCAGCAGCCCGCGGGCCTTCTCCTACAATGAGCAGTTCTTC. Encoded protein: CASSPRAFSYNEQFF.